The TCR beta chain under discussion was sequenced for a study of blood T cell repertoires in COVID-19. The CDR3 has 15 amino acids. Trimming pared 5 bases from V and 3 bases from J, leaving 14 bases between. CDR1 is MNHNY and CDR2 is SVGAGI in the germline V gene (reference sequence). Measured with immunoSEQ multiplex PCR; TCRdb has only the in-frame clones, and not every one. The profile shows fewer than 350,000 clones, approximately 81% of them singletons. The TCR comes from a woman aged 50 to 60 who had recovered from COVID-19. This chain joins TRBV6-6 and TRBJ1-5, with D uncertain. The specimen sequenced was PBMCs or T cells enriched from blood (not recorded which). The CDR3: CASSAGRRNNQPQHF. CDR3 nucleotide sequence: TGTGCCAGCAGTGCAGGTCGGCGTAACAATCAGCCCCAGCATTTT.